This TCR beta chain was captured by sequencing in a study of a mutant IDH1 vaccine in newly diagnosed glioma. Findings of the study overall: Roughly 92% of patients showed vaccine-induced immune responses across multiple MHC alleles.

This clone was detected only once. The antigen remains unidentified. Sequenced by immunoSEQ multiplex PCR; TCRdb stores in-frame clones only, minus some. The repertoire holds around 30,000 clones, with about 80% as singletons. Time point noted: baseline, week 1 (first vaccination visit). Treatment here: pre-vaccination baseline after standard-of-care therapy. The CDR3 loop spans 17 amino acids. Germline loops: CDR1 SGDLS, CDR2 YYNGEE. J was trimmed by 8 bases and V by 0 bases; bases with no gene match: 13. V and J are TRBV9 and TRBJ2-1; 8 nucleotides match TRBD2. This receptor was identified in a man aged 45-60 years with glioma. Some clones in this sample may be carry-over from other donors' samples. The sequencing here drew on peripheral blood mononuclear cells (PBMCs), taken from a glioma patient treated with radiotherapy, temozolomide or both. For the CDR3, the DNA is TGTGCCAGCAGCGTAGCTCTGTCCGGGAGGGGAGAGGATGAGCAGTTCTTC. Translating gives CASSVALSGRGEDEQFF.